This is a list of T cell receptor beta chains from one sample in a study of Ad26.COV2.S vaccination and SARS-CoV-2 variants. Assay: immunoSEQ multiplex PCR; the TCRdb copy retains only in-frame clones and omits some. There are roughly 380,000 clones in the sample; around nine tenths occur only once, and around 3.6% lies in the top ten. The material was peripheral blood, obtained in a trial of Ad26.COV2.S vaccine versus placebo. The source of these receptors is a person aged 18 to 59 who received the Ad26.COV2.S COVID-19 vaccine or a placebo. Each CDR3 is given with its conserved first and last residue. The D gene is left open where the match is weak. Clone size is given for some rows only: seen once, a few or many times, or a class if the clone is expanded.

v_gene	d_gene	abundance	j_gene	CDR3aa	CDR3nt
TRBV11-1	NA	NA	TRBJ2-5	CASSLDQGQGTQYF	TGTGCCAGCAGCTTAGACCAGGGGCAGGGGACCCAGTACTTC
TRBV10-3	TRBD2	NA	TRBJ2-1	CAIDRTSGPRSEQFF	TGTGCCATCGATCGGACTAGCGGGCCCCGGAGTGAGCAGTTCTTC
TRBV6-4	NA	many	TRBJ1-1	CASSDSDNTEAFF	TGTGCCAGCAGTGACTCGGACAACACTGAAGCTTTCTTT
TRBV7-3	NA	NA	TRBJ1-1	CASSLLDNTEAFF	TGTGCCAGCAGCTTATTGGACAACACTGAAGCTTTCTTT
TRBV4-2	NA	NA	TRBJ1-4	CASSQADEKLFF	TGTGCCAGCAGCCAAGCCGATGAAAAACTGTTTTTT
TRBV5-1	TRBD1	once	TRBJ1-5	CASSPSGTGALQPQHF	TGCGCCAGCAGCCCTTCCGGGACAGGGGCCCTCCAGCCCCAGCATTTT
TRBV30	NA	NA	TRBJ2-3	CAWSPGSGVLGDTQYF	TGTGCCTGGAGCCCCGGGTCAGGGGTTCTAGGGGATACGCAGTATTTT
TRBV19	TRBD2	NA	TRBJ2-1	CASSIVGWVVAGGHNEQFF	TGTGCCAGTAGTATAGTAGGGTGGGTGGTAGCGGGGGGTCACAATGAGCAGTTCTTC
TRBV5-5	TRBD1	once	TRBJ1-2	CASSLSDRDLTGYTF	TGTGCCAGCAGCTTGTCGGACAGGGATCTAACGGGCTACACCTTC
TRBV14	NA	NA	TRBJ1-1	CASSQLETEAFF	TGTGCCAGCAGCCAACTGGAGACTGAAGCTTTCTTT
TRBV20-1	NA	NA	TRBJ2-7	CSARMAYEQYF	TGCAGTGCTAGAATGGCCTACGAGCAGTACTTC
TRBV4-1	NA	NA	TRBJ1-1	CASSQQAGNGASTEAFF	TGCGCCAGCAGCCAACAGGCAGGAAACGGGGCCAGCACTGAAGCTTTCTTT
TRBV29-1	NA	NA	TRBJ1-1	CSVERVMNTEAFF	TGCAGCGTCGAAAGGGTAATGAACACTGAAGCTTTCTTT
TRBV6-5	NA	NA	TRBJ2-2	CASSYGETETGELFF	TGTGCCAGCAGTTACGGGGAAACGGAGACCGGGGAGCTGTTTTTT
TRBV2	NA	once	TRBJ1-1	CASRFGYMNTEAFF	TGTGCCAGCAGATTTGGGTACATGAACACTGAAGCTTTCTTT
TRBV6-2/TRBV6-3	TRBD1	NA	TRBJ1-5	CASSGTGWNQPQHF	TGTGCCAGCAGTGGGACAGGGTGGAATCAGCCCCAGCATTTT
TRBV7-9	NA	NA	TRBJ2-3	CASNLGDAQYF	TGTGCCAGCAACCTAGGGGATGCGCAGTATTTT
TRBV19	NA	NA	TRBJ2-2	CASTQSTQGTQLFF	TGTGCCAGCACCCAAAGCACTCAGGGCACGCAGCTGTTTTTT
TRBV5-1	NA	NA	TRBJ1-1	CASRRTVETEAFF	TGCGCCAGCCGACGGACCGTTGAAACTGAAGCTTTCTTT
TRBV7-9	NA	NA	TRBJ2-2	CASSRTGRGTGELFF	TGTGCCAGCAGCCGGACAGGGAGGGGCACCGGGGAGCTGTTTTTT
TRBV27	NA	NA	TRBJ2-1	CASSLSFGNEQFF	TGTGCCAGCAGTTTAAGCTTCGGCAATGAGCAGTTCTTC
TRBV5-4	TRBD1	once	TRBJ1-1	CASSLTGVDTEAFF	TGTGCCAGCAGCCTCACAGGGGTGGACACTGAAGCTTTCTTT
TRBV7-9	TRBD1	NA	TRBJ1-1	CASRLRGQENTEAFF	TGTGCCAGCAGACTTAGGGGACAGGAGAACACTGAAGCTTTCTTT
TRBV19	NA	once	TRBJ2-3	CASSIVKDMETDTQYF	TGTGCCAGTAGTATAGTAAAAGATATGGAAACAGATACGCAGTATTTT
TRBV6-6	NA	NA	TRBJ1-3	CASSYQDIGNTIYF	TGTGCCAGCAGTTACCAGGACATTGGAAACACCATATATTTT
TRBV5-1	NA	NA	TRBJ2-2	CASSLTIGNTGELFF	TGCGCCAGCAGCTTGACCATCGGGAACACCGGGGAGCTGTTTTTT
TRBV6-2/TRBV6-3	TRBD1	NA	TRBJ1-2	CASSYSSISGGQGGYTF	TGTGCCAGCAGTTACTCGAGTATATCCGGGGGACAGGGTGGCTACACCTTC
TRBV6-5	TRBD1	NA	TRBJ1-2	CASSYDREIGGYTF	TGTGCCAGCAGTTACGACAGGGAGATTGGTGGCTACACCTTC
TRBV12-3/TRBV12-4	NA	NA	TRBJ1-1	CASTGMLGTEAFF	TGTGCCAGCACCGGGATGCTGGGGACTGAAGCTTTCTTT
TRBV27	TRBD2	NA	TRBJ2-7	CASRRGSSSYEQYF	TGTGCCAGCAGGCGGGGGAGTAGCTCCTACGAGCAGTACTTC
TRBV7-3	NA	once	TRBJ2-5	CASSLGRQETQYF	TGTGCCAGCAGCCTGGGACGCCAAGAGACCCAGTACTTC
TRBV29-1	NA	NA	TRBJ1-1	CSVAGSAAWAFF	TGCAGCGTTGCGGGGAGCGCCGCATGGGCTTTCTTT
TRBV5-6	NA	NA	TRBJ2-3	CASSLAGLNTQYF	TGTGCCAGCAGCCTGGCCGGGCTAAATACGCAGTATTTT
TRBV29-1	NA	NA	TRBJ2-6	CSVGGSSGANVLTF	TGCAGCGTTGGTGGGTCCTCTGGGGCCAACGTCCTGACTTTC
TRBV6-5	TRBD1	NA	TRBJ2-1	CASSFQGVSYNEQFF	TGTGCCAGCAGTTTTCAGGGGGTATCCTACAATGAGCAGTTCTTC
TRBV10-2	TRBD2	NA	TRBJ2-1	CASKVAGPTEQFF	TGCGCCAGCAAAGTAGCGGGACCGACTGAGCAGTTCTTC
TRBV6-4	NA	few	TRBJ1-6	CASSDSIRESYNSPLHF	TGTGCCAGCAGTGACTCGATCAGGGAGAGTTATAATTCACCCCTCCACTTT
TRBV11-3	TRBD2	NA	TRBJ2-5	CASSFAGGGGEETQYF	TGTGCCAGCAGCTTTGCCGGCGGGGGGGGAGAAGAGACCCAGTACTTC
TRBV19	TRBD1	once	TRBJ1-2	CASLQTGVFYGYTF	TGTGCCAGTCTCCAAACAGGGGTCTTCTATGGCTACACCTTC
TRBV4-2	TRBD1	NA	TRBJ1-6	CASSHADRGGSPLHF	TGTGCCAGCAGCCACGCAGACAGGGGCGGGTCACCCCTCCACTTT
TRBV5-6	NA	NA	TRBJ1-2	CASSPQGQGNYGYTF	TGTGCCAGCAGCCCACAGGGCCAAGGGAACTATGGCTACACCTTC
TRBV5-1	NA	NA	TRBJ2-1	CASSRFGGATMEQFF	TGCGCCAGCAGCCGGTTTGGGGGGGCCACAATGGAGCAGTTCTTC
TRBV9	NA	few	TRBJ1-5	CASGGNNQPQHF	TGTGCTTCGGGAGGAAACAATCAGCCCCAGCATTTT
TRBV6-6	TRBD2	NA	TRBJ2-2	CASSQNSGTSGGRGELFF	TGTGCCAGCAGTCAAAATTCCGGGACTAGCGGAGGACGCGGGGAGCTGTTTTTT
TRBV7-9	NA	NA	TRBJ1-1	CASSPEGRVAFF	TGTGCCAGCAGCCCGGAGGGGAGGGTGGCTTTCTTT
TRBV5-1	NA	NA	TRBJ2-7	CASSQTNSYEQYF	TGCGCCAGCAGCCAGACAAATTCCTACGAGCAGTACTTC